This TCR beta chain appears in the sequencing data of a study of OX40 agonist ivuxolimab in advanced cancers. Study-level background: Ivuxolimab, which patients received intravenously every 2 weeks, was dosed at 0.01 to 10 mg/kg. Whole-study findings and limits: Averaging showed that CD8+ T cells had more expanded clones than CD4+ did. CD4+ and CD8+ blood T cells expanded clonally by week 6 at 0.1 to 3.0 mg/kg.

Clones were sequenced by immunoSEQ multiplex PCR, and TCRdb holds only the in-frame ones, with some missing. The table shows some 64,000 clones, with 88% occurring only once. As to this clone: Its antigen is still unknown.

CDR3 size: 15 residues. The germline V gene has CDR1 WSHSY and CDR2 SAAADI. V lost 2 bases to trimming and J lost 8 bases, with 15 bases between them. Exclusion applied to patients with autoimmune disease history or systemic immunosuppression. The sequencing here drew on CD4+ or CD8+ T cells sorted from blood, taken in a trial of the OX40 agonist ivuxolimab. This clonotype was obtained from an adult with an advanced solid tumor such as melanoma, head and neck, liver or kidney cancer. The chain couples TRBV10-2 to TRBJ1-4; tentative D call: TRBD1 (5 bases). In DNA, the CDR3 is TGCGCCAGCAGTGAGGGGGCCCGGCTGGGGGAAAAACTGTTTTTT. Its protein is CASSEGARLGEKLFF.